These 28 T cell receptor beta chains share one sample of origin, sequenced in a study of blood T cell repertoires in COVID-19. Sequencing was performed with immunoSEQ multiplex PCR; in TCRdb, only in-frame clones are kept and a portion is missing. The sample lists 240,000 or so clones, around 89% occurring once. The sample was PBMCs or T cells enriched from blood (not recorded which). Receptors originate from a man aged 40-49 years who had recovered from COVID-19.

The genes are TRBV5-1 and TRBJ2-3; D possibly corresponds to TRBD1 (5 bases). This CDR3 is 15 amino acids long. The germline V and J ends were trimmed by 4 bases and 3 bases, with 15 bases remaining between them. The germline CDR1 and CDR2 sequences are SGHRS and YFSETQ. The CDR3 protein is CASSLDRRLTDTQYF. The CDR3, as DNA: TGCGCCAGCAGCCTTGACAGAAGGTTAACAGATACGCAGTATTTT. The whole variable domain, remainder taken from reference TRBV5-1 and TRBJ2-3, is KAGVTQTPRYLIKTRGQQVTLSCSPISGHRSVSWYQQTPGQGLQFLFEYFSETQRNKGNFPGRFSGRQFSNSRSEMNVSTLELGDSALYLCASSLDRRLTDTQYFGPGTRLTVL.

The chain uses TRBV27 and TRBJ2-2; no clear D gene. The germline V and J ends were trimmed by 5 bases and 5 bases, with 15 bases remaining between them. Germline-derived CDR1 and CDR2 are MNHEY and SMNVEV (reference sequence). The CDR3 is made up of 15 amino acids. The CDR3: CASSPTDTSTGELFF. The DNA for the CDR3 is TGTGCCAGCAGTCCCACCGACACCAGTACCGGGGAGCTGTTTTTT.

The chain uses TRBV18 and TRBJ1-3; 8 bases map to TRBD1. CDR3 length equals 14 residues. CDR1 is KGHSH and CDR2 is LQKENI in the germline V gene. The J segment lost 1 base and the V segment lost 6 bases, leaving 2 bases of the junction unmatched. The CDR3 is CASSTGGSGNTIYF. The CDR3 DNA reads TGTGCCAGCTCCACAGGGGGGTCTGGAAACACCATATATTTT.

The chain links TRBV6-6 to TRBJ2-7; 9 bases map to TRBD2. Germline assignment: CDR1 MNHNY and CDR2 SVGAGI (reference sequence). CDR3 size: 13 residues. The ends lost 5 bases at V and 3 bases at J; junction bases unmatched: 2. The CDR3 DNA reads TGTGCCAGCAGTCGGACTAGCGACTACGAGCAGTACTTC. As protein: CASSRTSDYEQYF.

V usage is TRBV6-5 and J usage is TRBJ1-2; a weak D match, TRBD1 (6 bases). The V end was cut by 0 bases, the J end by 6 bases, with 11 bases between. This CDR3 contains 14 residues. Germline CDR1 is MNHEY and CDR2 is SVGAGI. In nucleotides, the CDR3 is TGTGCCAGCAGTTACTCGGGCAGGGGTAATGGCTACACCTTC. Its translation is CASSYSGRGNGYTF.

V gene TRBV2 combines with J gene TRBJ1-1, with D unclear. CDR1 SNHLY and CDR2 FYNNEI come from the germline V gene. The CDR3 contains 17 residues. Trimming took 3 bases from V and 0 from J, leaving 17 bases between them. CDR3 in DNA: TGTGCCAGCAGTGAGGACTGGGTTACAGCAATGAACACTGAAGCTTTCTTT. This encodes CASSEDWVTAMNTEAFF.

CDR3 protein: CASSLYSYGYTF. The CDR3 DNA reads as TGTGCCAGCAGCTTGTACAGCTATGGCTACACCTTC. V gene TRBV5-6 combines with J gene TRBJ1-2; D is unclear. This CDR3 is built from 12 residues. V gave up 1 base and J gave up 4 bases, with 5 bases separating them. Germline CDR1 and CDR2: SGHDT and YYEEEE. The full variable domain, with the rest looked up from reference TRBV5-6 and TRBJ1-2, is DAGVTQSPTHLIKTRGQQVTLRCSPKSGHDTVSWYQQALGQGPQFIFQYYEEEERQRGNFPDRFSGHQFPNYSSELNVNALLLGDSALYLCASSLYSYGYTFGSGTRLTVV.

The rearrangement links TRBV4-3 to TRBJ2-7; D is unresolved. Germline V gene sequence: CDR1 LGHNA, CDR2 YSLEER. V dropped 4 bases and J dropped 2 bases, with 15 bases sitting between them. The CDR3 length is 15 residues. The CDR3: CASSLVNEAPYEQYF. The DNA of the CDR3 is TGCGCCAGCAGCCTAGTGAACGAGGCCCCCTACGAGCAGTACTTC.

The chain has TRBV19 and TRBJ1-5; D is undetermined. The CDR3 length is 15 residues. Germline loops: CDR1 LNHDA, CDR2 SQIVND (reference sequence). Between the trimmed V and J ends, which lost 3 bases and 2 bases, there was a span of 11 bases. The CDR3 spells CASSIQHGGNQPQHF. The CDR3 DNA is TGTGCCAGTAGTATCCAACATGGTGGCAATCAGCCCCAGCATTTT.

The rearrangement links TRBV12-3 or TRBV12-4 to TRBJ1-2; D is ambiguous. The CDR3 totals 13 residues. V shed 5 bases and J shed 0 bases, with 7 bases lying between them. As DNA, the CDR3 is TGTGCCAGCAGTCCCCCAGCTAACTATGGCTACACCTTC. Residues: CASSPPANYGYTF.

This clone was recorded a few times. The chain carries TRBV4-1 and TRBJ1-5; D is perhaps TRBD1 (6 bases). Germline lookup yields CDR1 MGHRA and CDR2 YSYEKL. Trimming took off 1 base at V and 2 bases at J, with 12 bases between the two ends. The length of the CDR3 is 16 residues. The CDR3 spells CASSQVGGPGNQPQHF. DNA of the CDR3: TGCGCCAGCAGCCAAGTGGGGGGGCCAGGCAATCAGCCCCAGCATTTT.

V gene TRBV6-1 combines with J gene TRBJ2-7; TRBD2 might be the D (6 bases). This CDR3 spans 11 amino acids. The V gene's germline CDR1 is MNHNS and CDR2 SASEGT. V lost 3 bases and J 10 bases, leaving 10 bases between the germline ends. CDR3 bases: TGTGCCAGCAGTGATAGCGGAGAACAGTACTTC. Encoded protein: CASSDSGEQYF.

The chain combines TRBV14 with TRBJ2-1; D perhaps matches TRBD1 (5 bases). Between the trimmed V and J ends, which lost 4 bases and 13 bases, there was a span of 14 bases. The germline V gene has CDR1 SGHDN and CDR2 FVKESK. The CDR3 covers 12 residues. This CDR3 reads CASSRGARRQFF. CDR3 in DNA: TGTGCCAGCAGCCGTGGGGCCAGGCGACAGTTCTTC.

The chain is built from TRBV30 and TRBJ1-2, with D maybe TRBD1 (5 bases). Germline CDR1 and CDR2: GTSNPN and SVGIG (reference sequence). Trimming removed 3 bases at V and 8 bases at J, with 19 bases between. The CDR3 consists of 14 residues. CDR3 sequence (DNA): TGTGCCTGGAGCCTCAGTATCAGGGCCCAGGGCTACACCTTC. Amino acid sequence: CAWSLSIRAQGYTF.

The CDR3 spells CASSQDRGTYKTQYF. DNA for the CDR3: TGTGCCAGCAGTCAGGACAGGGGGACTTATAAGACCCAGTACTTC. This sequence joins TRBV7-2 and TRBJ2-5, with 10 bases lining up with TRBD1. V lost 6 bases to trimming and J lost 6 bases; unmatched junction nucleotides: 10. CDR3 length: 15 residues. Germline-derived CDR1 and CDR2 are SGHTA and FQGNSA.

This chain connects TRBV5-4 to TRBJ2-7; 10 positions agree with TRBD1. The trim removed 1 base at V and 3 bases at J, leaving 4 bases unmatched. Germline CDR1 is SGHNT and CDR2 is YYREEE (reference sequence). CDR3 length: 15 residues. CDR3 bases: TGTGCCAGCAGCTTGCAGGGACAGGGGTTCTACGAGCAGTACTTC. It translates to CASSLQGQGFYEQYF.

The V gene is TRBV19, the J gene TRBJ1-5, with D maybe TRBD1 (5 bases). This CDR3 has 15 amino acids. V was shortened by 8 bases and J by 11 bases, with 25 bases between the two germline ends. Germline V gives CDR1 LNHDA, CDR2 SQIVND (reference sequence). The CDR3 bases are TGTGCCAGTGCGATAGGGGCGTTAATATCTGTGGCCCAGCATTTT. As protein: CASAIGALISVAQHF.

This chain joins TRBV12-3 or TRBV12-4 and TRBJ1-2; D may be TRBD1 (5 bases). The CDR3 has 13 amino acids. Trimming took off 2 bases at V and 8 bases at J, with 12 bases between the two ends. The CDR3 region has the DNA TGTGCCAGCAGTTTACAGGGAAACAGGGGCTACACCTTC. Residues: CASSLQGNRGYTF.

This chain links TRBV4-1 with TRBJ2-7; maybe TRBD2 (5 bases). CDR1 MGHRA and CDR2 YSYEKL come from the germline V gene. The CDR3 runs to 14 residues. The ends were cut back, 1 base at V and 3 bases at J, with 10 bases in the middle. DNA of the CDR3: TGCGCCAGCAGCCAAGGGGGAGCTAACTACGAGCAGTACTTC. Its protein product is CASSQGGANYEQYF.

V usage is TRBV5-5 and J usage is TRBJ1-1; no reliable D call. Germline V CDR1 and CDR2: SGHKS, YYEKEE (reference sequence). Trimming left V 4 bases short and J 1 base short, with 11 bases between. The CDR3 is 14 residues long. The CDR3 DNA follows: TGTGCCAGCAGCCGGGGATCCGCGAACACTGAAGCTTTCTTT. Its protein product is CASSRGSANTEAFF.

This clone appeared a single time. The chain is built from TRBV2 and TRBJ2-2, with 7 bases aligning to TRBD1. The V gene's germline CDR1 is SNHLY and CDR2 FYNNEI. V trimming: 4 bases; J trimming: 1 base; junction bases outside the gene matches: 0. The CDR3 has 14 amino acids. DNA of the CDR3: TGTGCCAGCAGTGGACAGGGGAACACCGGGGAGCTGTTTTTT. Amino acid sequence: CASSGQGNTGELFF.

The chain is built from TRBV6-5 and TRBJ2-1; D may be TRBD2 (5 bases). Germline V gene data show CDR1 as MNHEY and CDR2 as SVGAGI. This CDR3 has 15 amino acids. The germline V and J ends were trimmed by 6 bases and 0 bases, with 12 bases remaining between them. CDR3 sequence (DNA): TGTGCCAGCAGCCGCGACTACGGCTCCTACAATGAGCAGTTCTTC. Encoded protein: CASSRDYGSYNEQFF.

The V call is TRBV28, the J call TRBJ1-1; D call uncertain. V dropped 5 bases and J dropped 1 base, with 14 bases sitting between them. Germline V gene lookup returns CDR1 MDHEN and CDR2 SYDVKM. This CDR3 comprises 15 residues. The CDR3 sequence: CASSRGLRRNTEAFF. The CDR3 nucleotides read TGTGCCAGCAGTCGCGGGCTTAGGCGGAACACTGAAGCTTTCTTT. Looking up the rest from reference TRBV28 and TRBJ1-1 gives the full variable domain: DVKVTQSSRYLVKRTGEKVFLECVQDMDHENMFWYRQDPGLGLRLIYFSYDVKMKEKGDIPEGYSVSREKKERFSLILESASTNQTSMYLCASSRGLRRNTEAFFGQGTRLTVV.

This chain connects TRBV12-5 to TRBJ1-5; tentatively, D is TRBD1 (6 bases). CDR3 length: 15 amino acids. The V gene lost 1 base and the J gene lost 2 bases, with 9 bases spanning the gap. The germline V gene encodes CDR1 LGHNT and CDR2 FRNRAP. Here the CDR3 DNA reads TGTGCTAGTGGTTTGGGCTGGACAGGCAATCAGCCCCAGCATTTT. Its translation: CASGLGWTGNQPQHF.

This clone was seen just once. The rearrangement uses TRBV5-8 and TRBJ1-4, with TRBD1 matching 11 bases. With 4 bases clipped from V and 8 bases from J, the junction kept 7 bases outside the gene matches. CDR1 is SGHTS, CDR2 YDEGEE, per germline. This CDR3 has 15 amino acids. The CDR3 is CASSIGQGANEKLFF. The DNA for the CDR3 is TGTGCCAGCAGCATTGGACAGGGGGCAAACGAAAAACTGTTTTTT.

The chain joins TRBV15 to TRBJ2-2, with D perhaps TRBD2 (6 bases). Per the germline V gene, CDR1 is LNHNV and CDR2 is YYDKDF (reference sequence). V was shortened by 3 bases and J by 6 bases, with 14 bases between the two germline ends. CDR3 length: 15 residues. The DNA of the CDR3 is TGTGCCACCAGCAGGGTTGGCGGGGTAGCCGGGGAGCTGTTTTTT. This sequence encodes CATSRVGGVAGELFF.

V gene TRBV27 combines with J gene TRBJ2-1, with 15 bases fitting TRBD2. V shed 3 bases and J 12 bases; nucleotides not matched to a gene: 21. The germline V gene encodes CDR1 MNHEY and CDR2 SMNVEV (reference sequence). The CDR3 totals 20 residues. The CDR3 coding sequence is TGTGCCAGCAGTTTGTGGGGACTAGCGGGGGGCCAACCCCGGAATATGGGGCAGTTCTTC. Protein sequence: CASSLWGLAGGQPRNMGQFF.

The J gene is TRBJ1-5, the V gene TRBV29-1, with D perhaps matching TRBD1 (5 bases). The V end was cut by 6 bases, the J end by 2 bases, with 14 bases between. The CDR3 extends over 14 amino acids. CDR1 and CDR2 (germline): SQVTM, ANQGSEA. CDR3 in amino acids: CSVGGGQRNQPQHF. CDR3 nucleotide sequence: TGCAGCGTGGGGGGTGGGCAACGCAATCAGCCCCAGCATTTT.